Listed below are T cell receptor beta chains from one sample, sequenced in a study of OX40 agonist ivuxolimab in advanced cancers. Using immunoSEQ multiplex PCR, the repertoire was profiled, and TCRdb retains in-frame clones only, with some absent. The sample holds 50,000 to 60,000 clones, about 89% seen once. The specimen was CD4+ or CD8+ T cells sorted from blood, collected in a trial of the OX40 agonist ivuxolimab. These receptors were collected from an adult with an advanced solid tumor such as melanoma, head and neck, liver or kidney cancer. Each CDR3 is given with its conserved first and last residue. D genes are given only for firm matches. Size is omitted from some rows. Given values are once, few, many or a class for expanded clones.

v_call: TRBV23-1; j_call: TRBJ2-7; d_call: NA; clone_size: NA; cdr3_nt: TGCGCCAGCAGTCAATCGTTCAGGGCCCACGAGCAGTACTTC; cdr3_aa: CASSQSFRAHEQYF
v_call: TRBV11-2; j_call: TRBJ2-7; d_call: TRBD2; clone_size: NA; cdr3_nt: TGTGCCAGCAGCCAACTCGCGGGAGGCTCCTACGAGCAGTACTTC; cdr3_aa: CASSQLAGGSYEQYF
v_call: TRBV9; j_call: TRBJ2-7; d_call: TRBD2; clone_size: NA; cdr3_nt: TGTGCCAGCAGCGCAGACGGGACTAGCGGGTTCGAGCAGTACTTC; cdr3_aa: CASSADGTSGFEQYF
v_call: TRBV7-9; j_call: TRBJ2-5; d_call: TRBD1; clone_size: NA; cdr3_nt: TGTGCCAGCAGCTCGACAGGGGGCTACGCGGGGACCCAGTACTTC; cdr3_aa: CASSSTGGYAGTQYF
v_call: TRBV28; j_call: TRBJ2-7; d_call: TRBD1; clone_size: NA; cdr3_nt: TGTGCCAGCAGTTATCGGGACAGGGGGGCTTCCTACGAGCAGTACTTC; cdr3_aa: CASSYRDRGASYEQYF
v_call: TRBV7-9; j_call: TRBJ2-1; d_call: TRBD2; clone_size: NA; cdr3_nt: TGTGCCAGCAGCATGAGCGGGACCGGTGACAGTCAGCAGTTCTTC; cdr3_aa: CASSMSGTGDSQQFF
v_call: TRBV27; j_call: TRBJ2-7; d_call: TRBD2; clone_size: NA; cdr3_nt: TGTGCCAGCAGTGGGACTAGCGGCTACGAGCAGTACTTC; cdr3_aa: CASSGTSGYEQYF
v_call: TRBV28; j_call: TRBJ1-1; d_call: NA; clone_size: NA; cdr3_nt: TGTGCCAGCAGTTCGACAGTGGAGGGGACTGAAGCTTTCTTT; cdr3_aa: CASSSTVEGTEAFF
v_call: TRBV27; j_call: TRBJ2-2; d_call: TRBD2; clone_size: NA; cdr3_nt: TGTGCCAGCAGTACAATGACAGGGTCAGCGGGAGGGCCCATCGGGGAGCTGTTTTTT; cdr3_aa: CASSTMTGSAGGPIGELFF
v_call: TRBV28; j_call: TRBJ2-7; d_call: NA; clone_size: NA; cdr3_nt: TGTGCCAGCAGTTTTTGGGTCGACGAGCAGTACTTC; cdr3_aa: CASSFWVDEQYF
v_call: TRBV2; j_call: TRBJ1-5; d_call: NA; clone_size: NA; cdr3_nt: TGTGCCAGCAGTGGTGGCAGGGGAAATCAGCCCCAGCATTTT; cdr3_aa: CASSGGRGNQPQHF
v_call: TRBV18; j_call: TRBJ2-5; d_call: TRBD2; clone_size: NA; cdr3_nt: TGTGCCAGCTCACCTGGACTAGCGGGACCCGAGACCCAGTACTTC; cdr3_aa: CASSPGLAGPETQYF
v_call: TRBV19; j_call: TRBJ1-1; d_call: NA; clone_size: NA; cdr3_nt: TGTGCCAGTAGTATACTGGGGAACACTGAAGCTTTCTTT; cdr3_aa: CASSILGNTEAFF
v_call: TRBV28; j_call: TRBJ2-7; d_call: NA; clone_size: NA; cdr3_nt: TGTGCCAGCAGTTTCAGGGGCCCGAGCTCCTACGAGCAGTACTTC; cdr3_aa: CASSFRGPSSYEQYF
v_call: TRBV7-8; j_call: TRBJ2-7; d_call: NA; clone_size: NA; cdr3_nt: TGTGCCAGCAGCGCACAGAGTATCTCCTACGAGCAGTACTTC; cdr3_aa: CASSAQSISYEQYF
v_call: TRBV6-5; j_call: TRBJ2-3; d_call: NA; clone_size: NA; cdr3_nt: TGTGCCAGCAGGCAGGGGCTCACAGATACGCAGTATTTT; cdr3_aa: CASRQGLTDTQYF
v_call: TRBV7-8; j_call: TRBJ2-2; d_call: TRBD2; clone_size: NA; cdr3_nt: TGTGCCAGCAGCTTACCAGGACTAGCGGTTCACGGGGAGCTGTTTTTT; cdr3_aa: CASSLPGLAVHGELFF
v_call: TRBV19; j_call: TRBJ1-5; d_call: NA; clone_size: NA; cdr3_nt: TGTGCCAGTAGTATTTCGGGGTATGGTGATCAGCCCCAGCATTTT; cdr3_aa: CASSISGYGDQPQHF
v_call: TRBV2; j_call: TRBJ2-5; d_call: TRBD2; clone_size: NA; cdr3_nt: TGTGCCAGCAGTGAAGACCCAGCGGGAGTGGGGGGCCAAGAGACCCAGTACTTC; cdr3_aa: CASSEDPAGVGGQETQYF
v_call: TRBV19; j_call: TRBJ2-7; d_call: TRBD1; clone_size: once; cdr3_nt: TGTGCCAGTAGTATTGGGACAGGGCAACTCTACGAGCAGTACTTC; cdr3_aa: CASSIGTGQLYEQYF
v_call: TRBV2; j_call: TRBJ2-7; d_call: TRBD1; clone_size: NA; cdr3_nt: TGTGCCAGCAGTGTCGGACAGGGGCAGTACTTC; cdr3_aa: CASSVGQGQYF
v_call: TRBV7-3; j_call: TRBJ2-1; d_call: TRBD1; clone_size: NA; cdr3_nt: TGTGCCAGCAGCTTTGGGACAGGGGGTTACAATGAGCAGTTCTTC; cdr3_aa: CASSFGTGGYNEQFF
v_call: TRBV4-3; j_call: TRBJ2-6; d_call: NA; clone_size: few; cdr3_nt: TGCGCCAGCAGCCAAGACCTCGCTGCCGGGACCGCGATAGTTGGGGCCAACGTCCTGACTTTC; cdr3_aa: CASSQDLAAGTAIVGANVLTF
v_call: TRBV29-1; j_call: TRBJ2-3; d_call: TRBD2; clone_size: NA; cdr3_nt: TGCAGCGTTGAAGATCGAGCGGGAGGGGGCGGGGATACGCAGTATTTT; cdr3_aa: CSVEDRAGGGGDTQYF
v_call: TRBV6-1; j_call: TRBJ2-1; d_call: TRBD2; clone_size: few; cdr3_nt: TGTGCCAGCAGTGAGGGGGGGTGGGTGGATGAGCAGTTCTTC; cdr3_aa: CASSEGGWVDEQFF
v_call: TRBV9; j_call: TRBJ2-3; d_call: NA; clone_size: NA; cdr3_nt: TGTGCCAGCAGCGTGGAGGGCACAGATACGCAGTATTTT; cdr3_aa: CASSVEGTDTQYF
v_call: TRBV4-1; j_call: TRBJ2-1; d_call: TRBD2; clone_size: once; cdr3_nt: TGCGCCAGCAGCCAAGAAGGCGGAGGGACCGGGGCGACTAGCGCAAAATTCTTC; cdr3_aa: CASSQEGGGTGATSAKFF
v_call: TRBV29-1; j_call: TRBJ1-1; d_call: NA; clone_size: NA; cdr3_nt: TGCAGCGTTCTGGGGGGAGCGAACACTGAAGCTTTCTTT; cdr3_aa: CSVLGGANTEAFF
v_call: TRBV28; j_call: TRBJ2-1; d_call: TRBD2; clone_size: NA; cdr3_nt: TGTGCCAGCAGTTCGAGGACTAGTCACAATGAGCAGTTCTTC; cdr3_aa: CASSSRTSHNEQFF
v_call: TRBV9; j_call: TRBJ2-1; d_call: TRBD2; clone_size: NA; cdr3_nt: TGTGCCAGCAGCCTAACCGGGACTAGCGGATACAATGAGCAGTTCTTC; cdr3_aa: CASSLTGTSGYNEQFF